This TCR beta chain was profiled in a study of blood T cell repertoires in COVID-19. In the original processing: From reference gene primer amplification, estimates of nucleated cell counts were derived. The method was immunoSEQ multiplex PCR; TCRdb's version includes in-frame clones alone and lacks a portion of them. The D gene and trimming were derived from the DNA, and the V and J assignments and clone size from that table. The sample shows about 130,000 clones, over 60% of them seen only once. Germline assignment: CDR1 KGHDR and CDR2 SFDVKD. Trimming cost V 6 bases and J 3 bases; bases outside gene matches: 4. The CDR3 has 14 residues.

The rearrangement links TRBV24-1 to TRBJ2-5; 9 bases are shared with TRBD2. Sequenced input: peripheral blood. The sequence came from a middle-aged man with active or convalescent COVID-19. The CDR3 DNA reads as TGTGCCACCAGTTTAGCGGGAGAGGAAGAGACCCAGTACTTC. Its translation: CATSLAGEEETQYF.